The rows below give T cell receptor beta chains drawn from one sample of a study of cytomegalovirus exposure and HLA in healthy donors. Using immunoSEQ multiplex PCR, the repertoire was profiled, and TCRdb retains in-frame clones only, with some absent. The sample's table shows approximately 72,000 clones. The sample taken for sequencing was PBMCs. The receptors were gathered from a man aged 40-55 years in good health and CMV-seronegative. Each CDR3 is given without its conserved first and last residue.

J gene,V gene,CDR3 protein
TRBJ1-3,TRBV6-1,ASSELGGRENTIY
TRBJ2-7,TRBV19,ASSISQGAYEQY
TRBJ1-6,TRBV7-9,ASSLKGTGGSPLH
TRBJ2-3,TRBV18,ASSPEGDTQY
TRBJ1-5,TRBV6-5,ASRLDRDGQPQH
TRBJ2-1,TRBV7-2,ASSQTLVADEQF
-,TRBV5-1,ASSLGVALAGGYEQY
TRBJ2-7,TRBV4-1,ASSQDEHSLYEQY
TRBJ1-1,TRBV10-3,AISSTGGLVNTEAF
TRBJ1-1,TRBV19,ASSMDRQNTEAF
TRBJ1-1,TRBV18,ASSPPLTGDTEAF
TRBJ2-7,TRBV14,ASSQVDGTPGAEQY
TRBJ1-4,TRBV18,ASSSGRDELLF
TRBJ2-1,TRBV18,ASSPRQGKFNEQF
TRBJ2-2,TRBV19,ASSQGRAGELF
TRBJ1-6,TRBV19,ASSIDLGGSSYNSPLH
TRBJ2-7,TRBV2,ASRAGTVPAYEQY
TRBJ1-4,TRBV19,ASSGQGVEKLF
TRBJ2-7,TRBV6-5,ASSYLGRGYEQY
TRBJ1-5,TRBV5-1,ASSLGDRNQPQH
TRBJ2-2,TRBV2,ASSVPLAGELF
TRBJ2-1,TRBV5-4,ASSFGDRGYEQF
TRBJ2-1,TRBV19,ASRPNDRATYNEQF
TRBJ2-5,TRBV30,AWTPLAGGQKTQY
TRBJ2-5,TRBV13,ASSLGLVGGRETQY
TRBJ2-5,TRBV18,ASSPRAQSQY
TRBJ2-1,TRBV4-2,ASSPRGGQGNHEQF
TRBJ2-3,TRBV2,ASSRTSGGADTQY